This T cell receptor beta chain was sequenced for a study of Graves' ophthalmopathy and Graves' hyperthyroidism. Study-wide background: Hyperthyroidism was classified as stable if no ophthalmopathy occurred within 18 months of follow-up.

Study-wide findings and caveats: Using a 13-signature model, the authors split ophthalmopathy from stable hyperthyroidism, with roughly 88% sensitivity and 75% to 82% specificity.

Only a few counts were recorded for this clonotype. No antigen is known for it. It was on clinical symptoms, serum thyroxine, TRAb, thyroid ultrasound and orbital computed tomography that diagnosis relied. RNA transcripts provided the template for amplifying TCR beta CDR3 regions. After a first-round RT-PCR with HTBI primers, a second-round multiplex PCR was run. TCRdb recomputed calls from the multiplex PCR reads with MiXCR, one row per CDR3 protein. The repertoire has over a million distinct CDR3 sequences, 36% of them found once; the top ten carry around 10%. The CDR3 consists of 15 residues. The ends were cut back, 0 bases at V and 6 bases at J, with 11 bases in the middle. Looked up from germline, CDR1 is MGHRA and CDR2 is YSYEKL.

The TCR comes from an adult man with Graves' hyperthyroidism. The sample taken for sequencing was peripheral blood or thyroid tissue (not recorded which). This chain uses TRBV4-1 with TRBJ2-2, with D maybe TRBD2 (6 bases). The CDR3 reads CASSQEASVAGELFF. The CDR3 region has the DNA TGCGCCAGCAGCCAAGAGGCTAGCGTCGCCGGGGAGCTGTTTTTT.